This TCR beta chain appears in the sequencing data of a study of T cells in Graves' hyperthyroidism and ophthalmopathy. The study, taken as a whole, reports: Ophthalmopathy stood apart from stable hyperthyroidism in a 13 V-J model.

CDR3 length equals 15 residues. The germline V gene has CDR1 MDHEN and CDR2 SYDVKM. Trimming shortened V by 5 bases and J by 10 bases, and 18 bases separated the two germline ends. RNA transcripts yielded amplified TCR beta CDR3 regions. Using the HTBI primer set, a first-round RT-PCR was run on the TCR CDR3. TCRdb called the multiplex PCR reads again in MiXCR, with one record for every CDR3 protein. This table holds 370,000 or so distinct CDR3 sequences, roughly 13% found once. A word on this clonotype: The antigen is unknown.

The TCR sequence derives from a man aged 25 to 40 with Graves' hyperthyroidism that later progressed to Graves' ophthalmopathy. Sequencing input: blood. This chain uses TRBV28 with TRBJ1-6, with D maybe TRBD1 (6 bases). The CDR3 DNA follows: TGTGCCAGCAGTCCGTCGACACAGGGCCGATCACCCCTCCACTTT. This codes for CASSPSTQGRSPLHF.